These 31 T cell receptor beta chains were sequenced from one sample in a study of CD8 T cells in ankylosing spondylitis (dated by TCRdb to 2017 to 2019). Library preparation used 5' RACE. Sequenced using an Illumina HiSeq 2500. Using fastp trimming at Q25 and MiXCR clonotype assembly, TCRdb reanalyzed the public sequencing data and kept in-frame beta chains. Rows are combined by CDR3 protein, so each entry shows the most common genes and DNA. The sample has a few hundred thousand distinct CDR3 sequences on record, approximately 20% of them singletons. The top ten hold about 12% of the sample. Sample: blood, either unsorted or a sorted T cell fraction (not recorded which). These receptors all stem from a male donor with ankylosing spondylitis or in good health (not recorded which).

Many counts were recorded for this clonotype. The V and J genes are TRBV5-1 and TRBJ2-2; TRBD1 aligns across 8 bases. Germline loops: CDR1 SGHRS, CDR2 YFSETQ. The J segment lost 5 bases and the V segment lost 0 bases, leaving 6 bases of the junction unmatched. The CDR3 runs 16 residues. The CDR3 DNA reads TGCGCCAGCAGCTTGGAATCAGGGGGCTTGACCGGGGAGCTGTTTTTT. Its protein is CASSLESGGLTGELFF.

The rearrangement uses TRBV29-1 and TRBJ2-5; the D gene could be TRBD1 or TRBD2 (5 bases each). The CDR3 has 14 residues. Germline V gene lookup returns CDR1 SQVTM and CDR2 ANQGSEA. Trimming removed 3 bases at V and 5 bases at J, with 16 bases between. CDR3 sequence (DNA): TGCAGCGTTGAGGGGGTGGATCTACTGGAGACCCAGTACTTC. It codes for CSVEGVDLLETQYF. The full variable domain, its missing parts supplied by reference TRBV29-1 and TRBJ2-5, is SAVISQKPSRDICQRGTSLTIQCQVDSQVTMMFWYRQQPGQSLTLIATANQGSEATYESGFVIDKFPISRPNLTFSTLTVSNMSPEDSSIYLCSVEGVDLLETQYFGPGTRLLVL.

This chain uses TRBV30 with TRBJ2-3; no reliable D call. The CDR3 is made up of 14 amino acids. V shed 2 bases and J shed 4 bases, with 13 bases lying between them. Germline loops: CDR1 GTSNPN, CDR2 SVGIG (reference sequence). CDR3 region: CAWSSFIGSDTQYF. The CDR3 DNA follows: TGTGCCTGGAGTTCCTTCATTGGGTCAGATACGCAGTATTTT.

This clonotype showed up just a few times. This sequence joins TRBV13 and TRBJ2-3, with 7 bases identical to TRBD2. V was pared by 2 bases and J by 1 base, with 15 bases of the junction left unmatched. This CDR3 region has 19 residues. Germline CDR1 reads PRHDT; CDR2 reads FYEKMQ (reference sequence). CDR3 DNA sequence: TGTGCCAGCAGCTTAAGGGCTAGCGGAGATAGAGCCCGCACAGATACGCAGTATTTT. Protein: CASSLRASGDRARTDTQYF.

This sequence joins TRBV4-2 and TRBJ2-7; weak D call: TRBD2 (5 bases). Germline-derived CDR1 and CDR2 are LGHNA and YNFKEQ. The CDR3 is 15 residues long. Trimming shortened V by 0 bases and J by 2 bases, and 11 bases separated the two germline ends. The CDR3 DNA follows: TGTGCCAGCAGCCAAGAAAGCGGAACAGCCTACGAGCAGTACTTC. Protein: CASSQESGTAYEQYF.

This chain connects TRBV12-3 or TRBV12-4 to TRBJ2-2, with TRBD1 as a possible D gene (6 bases). This CDR3 has 13 amino acids. V was trimmed by 5 bases and J by 6 bases, leaving 10 bases between them. CDR3 nucleotides: TGTGCCAGCAGTCGCCAGGGGCCCGGGGAGCTGTTTTTT. It encodes CASSRQGPGELFF.

This clonotype was detected only a few times. This chain joins TRBV29-1 and TRBJ1-1; the D is unclear. The CDR3 consists of 13 residues. Germline V gene data show CDR1 as SQVTM and CDR2 as ANQGSEA. V lost 7 bases and J 3 bases, leaving 15 bases between the germline ends. This CDR3 reads CSADPGSYTEAFF. In DNA form, the CDR3 reads TGCAGCGCCGACCCTGGTTCCTACACTGAAGCTTTCTTT.

V and J are TRBV6-5 and TRBJ2-1; 7 bases are a match to TRBD1. This CDR3 is 18 amino acids long. Per germline, CDR1 MNHEY and CDR2 SVGAGI. The ends lost 2 bases at V and 3 bases at J; junction bases unmatched: 13. The DNA of the CDR3 is TGTGCCAGCAGTTACGCGACCGGGACAGAGAAACTCTACAATGAGCAGTTCTTC. Protein product: CASSYATGTEKLYNEQFF.

The V call is TRBV12-3 or TRBV12-4, the J call TRBJ2-3, with 7 nucleotides matching TRBD1. The V gene end was trimmed by 6 bases and the J gene end by 3 bases; junction bases not matched to a gene: 3. There are 13 residues in the CDR3. The CDR3 DNA reads TGTGCCAGCAGACGGGACAGTACAGATACGCAGTATTTT. This codes for CASRRDSTDTQYF.

This clonotype was observed a few times. The chain is built from TRBV19 and TRBJ2-5, with unresolved D. V dropped 0 bases and J dropped 0 bases, with 11 bases sitting between them. The CDR3 loop spans 16 amino acids. Germline V gene lookup returns CDR1 LNHDA and CDR2 SQIVND (reference sequence). In DNA form, the CDR3 reads TGTGCCAGTAGTATAGAGGGGTCCGACGACCAAGAGACCCAGTACTTC. This gives the protein CASSIEGSDDQETQYF.

This clonotype was observed a handful of times. A junction boundary mismatches the germline segment, possibly from a read error. The chain employs TRBV12-3 or TRBV12-4 and TRBJ1-2; D possibly corresponds to TRBD1 (6 bases). CDR3 length: 10 residues. The chain's CDR3 is CASSGRDTNF. The CDR3 region has the DNA TGTGCCAGCAGCGGACGGGACACCAACTTC.

The gene calls are TRBV12-3 or TRBV12-4 and TRBJ2-1; no clear D gene. V lost 0 bases, J lost 6 bases, and 6 bases lay in between. The CDR3 contains 13 residues. The CDR3 is CASSLASVNEQFF. The CDR3 nucleotides are TGTGCCAGCAGTTTAGCTTCGGTCAATGAGCAGTTCTTC.

The rearrangement links TRBV9 to TRBJ2-7; 10 positions agree with TRBD2. The CDR3 loop spans 15 amino acids. Germline loops: CDR1 SGDLS, CDR2 YYNGEE. J gave up 2 bases and V 0 bases, and 2 bases lay outside the gene matches. The CDR3 nucleotides are TGTGCCAGCAGCGTAGGGAGCGGGGGGGCCTACGAGCAGTACTTC. Translation: CASSVGSGGAYEQYF.

This chain uses TRBV7-9 with TRBJ2-7; TRBD1 agrees at 9 bases. The germline V gene has CDR1 SEHNR and CDR2 FQNEAQ (reference sequence). With V trimmed by 5 bases and J by 0 bases, 8 bases remained unmatched. This CDR3 region has 16 residues. CDR3 amino acids: CASSPYRGPNSYEQYF. DNA for the CDR3: TGTGCCAGCAGCCCCTACAGGGGGCCAAACTCCTACGAGCAGTACTTC.

The rearrangement joins TRBV30 to TRBJ2-1, with D tentatively TRBD1 (6 bases). V lost 5 bases to trimming and J lost 6 bases, with 11 bases between them. In germline, CDR1 is GTSNPN, CDR2 SVGIG (reference sequence). The length of the CDR3 is 12 residues. CDR3 in DNA: TGTGCCTGGGGGGGACAAGTCAATGAGCAGTTCTTC. Amino acids: CAWGGQVNEQFF.

This clonotype was seen more than once but under ten times. The rearrangement joins TRBV25-1 to TRBJ2-5; 7 bases agree with TRBD1. J lost 0 bases, V lost 2 bases, and 6 bases had no gene match. The CDR3 contains 16 residues. Germline V gene lookup returns CDR1 MGHDK and CDR2 SYGVNS. Written as DNA, the CDR3 is TGTGCCAGCAGTGAAATAGGGACAGCCGACCAAGAGACCCAGTACTTC. This translates into CASSEIGTADQETQYF.

The chain employs TRBV20-1 and TRBJ2-1; D may match TRBD1 or TRBD2 (5 bases each). V dropped 1 base and J dropped 8 bases, with 33 bases sitting between them. This CDR3 has 20 amino acids. CDR1 and CDR2 (germline): DFQATT, SNEGSKA (reference sequence). CDR3 loop: CSARGYGGSLTNVGDHEQFF. The CDR3 DNA is TGCAGTGCTAGAGGGTATGGGGGTTCCCTAACTAACGTGGGGGACCATGAGCAGTTCTTC.

This clonotype was counted only a few times. The chain is built from TRBV7-2 and TRBJ1-1; D gene uncertain. CDR3 length: 12 residues. In germline, CDR1 is SGHTA, CDR2 FQGNSA. V lost 4 bases and J lost 8, with 11 bases in between. In DNA, the CDR3 is TGTGCCAGCAGCTCACCCCCTGGAGAAGCTTTCTTT. Amino acid sequence: CASSSPPGEAFF.

The J gene is TRBJ2-4, the V gene TRBV5-6, with D possibly matching TRBD1 (5 bases). The CDR3 totals 13 residues. V lost 1 base and J 5 bases, leaving 7 bases between the germline ends. Germline values: CDR1 SGHDT, CDR2 YYEEEE. In DNA form, the CDR3 reads TGTGCCAGCAGCTTGTCACAGGAAAACATTCAGTACTTC. This translates into CASSLSQENIQYF.

Remarks on this clonotype: No conserved phenylalanine or tryptophan is present at the end of the CDR3, so a read error is the likely explanation. The DNA is left out, because the CDR3 cannot be placed on it with certainty; the CDR3 is given as TCRdb lists it. The V call is TRBV7-8, the J call TRBJ2-5; no DNA check was done on the table's D call, TRBD1. The germline V gene encodes CDR1 SGHVS and CDR2 FQNEAQ. Termini included, the CDR3 measures 13 amino acids. CDR3 in amino acids: CASSLDYLSEGEV.

The chain recombines TRBV20-1 with TRBJ2-2; D not certain. The germline gives CDR1 DFQATT, CDR2 SNEGSKA (reference sequence). Trimming left V 0 bases short and J 10 bases short, with 15 bases between. This CDR3 comprises 14 residues. The CDR3 loop reads CSARDPYTDLELFF. The CDR3 nucleotides are TGCAGTGCTAGAGATCCCTATACTGACTTGGAGCTGTTTTTT.

The V gene is TRBV6-5, the J gene TRBJ2-3, with 9 bases matching TRBD1. The V segment lost 2 bases and the J segment 5 bases; nucleotides outside the gene matches: 8. The germline CDR1 and CDR2 sequences are MNHEY and SVGAGI. This CDR3 has 16 amino acids. The chain's CDR3 is CASSYNRDRVGDTQYF. CDR3 DNA sequence: TGTGCCAGCAGTTACAACCGGGACAGGGTCGGAGATACGCAGTATTTT.

The chain employs TRBV10-3 and TRBJ2-2; 8 bases are shared with TRBD1. Germline V gene data show CDR1 as ENHRY and CDR2 as SYGVKD. The CDR3 spans 17 residues. V lost 0 bases, J lost 6 bases, and 9 bases stayed unmatched. CDR3 loop: CAISESDRVPTSGELFF. Written as DNA, the CDR3 is TGTGCCATCAGTGAGTCGGACAGGGTCCCTACCTCCGGGGAGCTGTTTTTT.

This clonotype was picked up a small number of times. The chain recombines TRBV4-2 with TRBJ2-1; D not resolved. This CDR3 comprises 12 residues. Germline V gene data show CDR1 as LGHNA and CDR2 as YNFKEQ. Trimming shortened V by 2 bases and J by 7 bases, and 6 bases separated the two germline ends. The CDR3 sequence: CASSQMANEQFF. The CDR3 DNA is TGTGCCAGCAGCCAAATGGCGAATGAGCAGTTCTTC.

The rearrangement links TRBV30 to TRBJ2-5, with a possible D match to TRBD2 (6 bases). V was clipped by 0 bases and J by 3 bases, with 11 bases between them. The CDR3 sequence is 14 residues long. The germline V gene has CDR1 GTSNPN and CDR2 SVGIG (reference sequence). The CDR3, as DNA: TGTGCCTGGAGTGTAGGAGCGGGTGAAGAGACCCAGTACTTC. It is translated as CAWSVGAGEETQYF.

The rearrangement uses TRBV29-1 and TRBJ2-3; D is unclear. The CDR3 has 12 residues. V was clipped by 5 bases and J by 0 bases, with 6 bases between them. Germline-derived CDR1 and CDR2 are SQVTM and ANQGSEA. The DNA for the CDR3 is TGCAGCGTTCGCGCTAGCACAGATACGCAGTATTTT. The encoded protein is CSVRASTDTQYF.

The chain couples TRBV9 to TRBJ2-5; 9 positions match TRBD2. The CDR3 runs 15 residues. Germline CDR1 SGDLS, CDR2 YYNGEE. Germline trimming cut 4 bases from V and 5 bases from J; bases unmatched to any gene: 9. The DNA of the CDR3 is TGTGCCAGCAGCTCTAGGCGGGGGGGCCCGGAGACCCAGTACTTC. This sequence encodes CASSSRRGGPETQYF.

The chain combines TRBV12-3 or TRBV12-4 with TRBJ1-1; 10 bases map to TRBD1. Trimming at V came to 6 bases and at J to 5 bases, leaving 6 bases not matched to a gene. There are 14 residues in the CDR3. The CDR3 DNA is TGTGCCAGCAGAGCCGGGACAGGGGTAACTGAAGCTTTCTTT. This encodes CASRAGTGVTEAFF.

The chain couples TRBV9 to TRBJ2-1, with D possibly TRBD2 on 6 matching bases. Germline V CDR1 and CDR2: SGDLS, YYNGEE. The CDR3 spans 15 residues. With 7 bases removed from V and 0 bases from J, the gap between germline ends came to 14 bases. CDR3 sequence: CASPPAGSSYNEQFF. CDR3 nucleotide sequence: TGTGCCAGCCCCCCCGCCGGGAGCTCCTACAATGAGCAGTTCTTC. The variable domain in full, completed from reference TRBV9 and TRBJ2-1, reads DSGVTQTPKHLITATGQRVTLRCSPRSGDLSVYWYQQSLDQGLQFLIQYYNGEERAKGNILERFSAQQFPDLHSELNLSSLELGDSALYFCASPPAGSSYNEQFFGPGTRLTVL.

This clonotype was seen a few times. V usage is TRBV29-1 and J usage is TRBJ1-2; no clear D. V was clipped by 1 base and J by 5 bases, with 14 bases between them. In germline, CDR1 is SQVTM, CDR2 ANQGSEA. The CDR3 spans 14 residues. The CDR3 here is CSVEAPQDLYGYTF. The CDR3 nucleotides are TGCAGCGTTGAAGCCCCCCAGGATTTGTATGGCTACACCTTC.

This clonotype has only a few counts. The J gene is TRBJ2-7, the V gene TRBV7-2; D uncertain. Germline loops: CDR1 SGHTA, CDR2 FQGNSA. The CDR3 extends over 13 amino acids. Trimming took 0 bases from V and 5 from J, leaving 8 bases between them. In DNA form, the CDR3 reads TGTGCCAGCAGCTTAGCAGGGCACCACGAGCAGTACTTC. It codes for CASSLAGHHEQYF.